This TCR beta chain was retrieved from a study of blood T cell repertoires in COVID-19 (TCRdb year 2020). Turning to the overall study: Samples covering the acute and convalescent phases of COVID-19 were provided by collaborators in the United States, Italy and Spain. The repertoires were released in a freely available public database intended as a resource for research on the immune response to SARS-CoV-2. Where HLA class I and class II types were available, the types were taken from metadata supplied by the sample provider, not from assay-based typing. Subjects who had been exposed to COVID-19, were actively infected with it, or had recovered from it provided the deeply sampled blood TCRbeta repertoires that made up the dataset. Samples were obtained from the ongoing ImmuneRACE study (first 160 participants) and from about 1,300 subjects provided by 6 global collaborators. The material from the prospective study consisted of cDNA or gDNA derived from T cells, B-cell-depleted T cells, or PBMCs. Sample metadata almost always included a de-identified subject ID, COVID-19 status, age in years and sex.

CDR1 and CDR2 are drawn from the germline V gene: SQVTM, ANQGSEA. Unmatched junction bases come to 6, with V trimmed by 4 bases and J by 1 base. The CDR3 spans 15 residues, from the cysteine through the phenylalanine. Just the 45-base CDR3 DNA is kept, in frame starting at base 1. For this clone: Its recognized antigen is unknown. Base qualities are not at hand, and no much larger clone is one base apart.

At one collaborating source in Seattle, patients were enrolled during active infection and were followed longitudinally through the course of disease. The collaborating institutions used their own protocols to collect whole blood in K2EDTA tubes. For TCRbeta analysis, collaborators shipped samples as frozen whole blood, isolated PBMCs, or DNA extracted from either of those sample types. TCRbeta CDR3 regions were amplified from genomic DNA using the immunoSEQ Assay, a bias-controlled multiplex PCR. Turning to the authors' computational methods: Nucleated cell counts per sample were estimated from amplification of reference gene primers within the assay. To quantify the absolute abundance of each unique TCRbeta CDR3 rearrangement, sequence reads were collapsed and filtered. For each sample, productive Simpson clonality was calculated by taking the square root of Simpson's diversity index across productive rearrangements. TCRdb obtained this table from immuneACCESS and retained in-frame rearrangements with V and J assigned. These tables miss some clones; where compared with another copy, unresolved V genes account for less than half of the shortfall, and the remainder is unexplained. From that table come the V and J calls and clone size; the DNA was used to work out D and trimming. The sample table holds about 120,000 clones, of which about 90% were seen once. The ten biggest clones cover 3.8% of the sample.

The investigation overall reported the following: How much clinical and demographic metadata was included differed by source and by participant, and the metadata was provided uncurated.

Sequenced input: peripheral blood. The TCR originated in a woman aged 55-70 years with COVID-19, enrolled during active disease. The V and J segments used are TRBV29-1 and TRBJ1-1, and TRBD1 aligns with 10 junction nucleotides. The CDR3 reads CSVVRWDRGNTEAFF. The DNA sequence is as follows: TGCAGCGTTGTGCGGTGGGACAGGGGGAACACTGAAGCTTTCTTT.